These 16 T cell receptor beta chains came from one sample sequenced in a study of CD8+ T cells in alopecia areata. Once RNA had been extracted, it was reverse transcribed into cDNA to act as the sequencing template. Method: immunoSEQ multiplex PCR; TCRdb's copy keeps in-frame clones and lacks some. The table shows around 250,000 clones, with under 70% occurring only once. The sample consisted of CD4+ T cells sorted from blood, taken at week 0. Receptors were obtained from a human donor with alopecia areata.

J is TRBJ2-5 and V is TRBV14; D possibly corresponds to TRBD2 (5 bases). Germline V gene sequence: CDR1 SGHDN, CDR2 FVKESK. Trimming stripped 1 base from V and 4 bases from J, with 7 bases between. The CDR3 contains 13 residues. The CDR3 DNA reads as TGTGCCAGCAGCCAAGTGGCGGGAGAGACCCAGTACTTC. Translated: CASSQVAGETQYF.

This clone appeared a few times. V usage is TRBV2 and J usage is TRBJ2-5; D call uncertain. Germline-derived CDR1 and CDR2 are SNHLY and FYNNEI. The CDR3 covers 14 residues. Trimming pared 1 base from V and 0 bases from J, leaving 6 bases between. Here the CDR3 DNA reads TGTGCCAGCAGTGAAGGGCAGTACCAAGAGACCCAGTACTTC. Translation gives CASSEGQYQETQYF.

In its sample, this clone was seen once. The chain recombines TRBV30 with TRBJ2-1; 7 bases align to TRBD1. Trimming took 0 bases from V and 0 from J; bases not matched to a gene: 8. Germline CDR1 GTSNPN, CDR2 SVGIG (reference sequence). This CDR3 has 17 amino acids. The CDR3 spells CAWSVTPPGGSYNEQFF. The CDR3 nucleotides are TGTGCCTGGAGTGTAACCCCCCCAGGGGGCTCCTACAATGAGCAGTTCTTC.

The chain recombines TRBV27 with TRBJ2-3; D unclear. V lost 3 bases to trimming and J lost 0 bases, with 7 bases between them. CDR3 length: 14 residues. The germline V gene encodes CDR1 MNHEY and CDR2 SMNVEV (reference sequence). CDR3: CASSFRASTDTQYF. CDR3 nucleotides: TGTGCCAGCAGTTTCCGGGCTAGCACAGATACGCAGTATTTT.

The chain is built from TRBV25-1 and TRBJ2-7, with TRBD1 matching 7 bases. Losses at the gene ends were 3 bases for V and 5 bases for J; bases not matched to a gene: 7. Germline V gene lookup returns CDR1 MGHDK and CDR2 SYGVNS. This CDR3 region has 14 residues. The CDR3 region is CASSDRQGTHEQYF. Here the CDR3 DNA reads TGTGCCAGCAGTGATCGACAGGGAACCCACGAGCAGTACTTC.

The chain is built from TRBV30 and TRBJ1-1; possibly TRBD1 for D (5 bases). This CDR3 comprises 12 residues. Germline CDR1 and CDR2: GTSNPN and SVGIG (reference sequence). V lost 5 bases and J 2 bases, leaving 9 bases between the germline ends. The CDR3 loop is CAWGTGNTEAFF. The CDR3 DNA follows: TGTGCCTGGGGCACAGGTAACACTGAAGCTTTCTTT.

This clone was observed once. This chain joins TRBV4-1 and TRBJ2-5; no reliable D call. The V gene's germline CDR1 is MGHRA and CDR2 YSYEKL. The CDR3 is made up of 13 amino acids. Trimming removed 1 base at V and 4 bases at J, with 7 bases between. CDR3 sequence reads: CASSQVRVETQYF. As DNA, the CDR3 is TGCGCCAGCAGCCAAGTTAGAGTAGAGACCCAGTACTTC.

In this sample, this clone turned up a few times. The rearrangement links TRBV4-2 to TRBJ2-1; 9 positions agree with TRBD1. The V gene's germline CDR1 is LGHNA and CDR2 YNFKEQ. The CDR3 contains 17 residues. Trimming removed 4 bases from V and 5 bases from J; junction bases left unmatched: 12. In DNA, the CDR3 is TGTGCCAGCAGCCCGGAGCACCGGACAGGGGCCCACAATGAGCAGTTCTTC. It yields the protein CASSPEHRTGAHNEQFF.

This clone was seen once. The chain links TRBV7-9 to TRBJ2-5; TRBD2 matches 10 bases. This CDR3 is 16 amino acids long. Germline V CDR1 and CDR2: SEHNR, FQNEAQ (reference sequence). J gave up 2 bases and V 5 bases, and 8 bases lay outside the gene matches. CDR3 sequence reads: CASSPGLASFQETQYF. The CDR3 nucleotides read TGTGCCAGCAGCCCGGGACTAGCGAGCTTTCAAGAGACCCAGTACTTC.

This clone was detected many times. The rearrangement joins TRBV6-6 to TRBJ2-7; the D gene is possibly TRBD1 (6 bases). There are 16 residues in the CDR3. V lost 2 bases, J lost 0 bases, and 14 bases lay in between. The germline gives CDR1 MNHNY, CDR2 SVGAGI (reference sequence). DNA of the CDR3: TGTGCCAGCAGTTACAGTCCAGGGGCTTCCTCCTACGAGCAGTACTTC. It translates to CASSYSPGASSYEQYF.

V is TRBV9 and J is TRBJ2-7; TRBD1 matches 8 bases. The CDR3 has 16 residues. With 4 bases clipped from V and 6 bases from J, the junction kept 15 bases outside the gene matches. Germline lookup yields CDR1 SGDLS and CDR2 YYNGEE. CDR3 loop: CASSPNVGQVLGEQYF. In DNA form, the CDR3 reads TGTGCCAGCAGCCCCAATGTGGGACAGGTCCTAGGCGAGCAGTACTTC.

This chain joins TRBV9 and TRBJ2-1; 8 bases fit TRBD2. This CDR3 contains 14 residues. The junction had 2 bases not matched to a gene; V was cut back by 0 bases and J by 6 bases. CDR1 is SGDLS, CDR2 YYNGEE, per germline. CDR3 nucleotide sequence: TGTGCCAGCAGCGTAGCAAGCGGGGGCAATGAGCAGTTCTTC. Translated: CASSVASGGNEQFF.

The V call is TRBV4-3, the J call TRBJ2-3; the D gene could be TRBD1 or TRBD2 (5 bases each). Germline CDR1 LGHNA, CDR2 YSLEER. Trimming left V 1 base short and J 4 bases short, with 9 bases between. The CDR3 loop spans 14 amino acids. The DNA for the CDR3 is TGCGCCAGCAGCCAAGCGGGACGGGCAGATACGCAGTATTTT. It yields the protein CASSQAGRADTQYF.

The CDR3: CAWAEGVGSYEQYF. DNA for the CDR3: TGTGCCTGGGCAGAGGGGGTCGGATCTTACGAGCAGTACTTC. This chain connects TRBV30 to TRBJ2-7; D might be TRBD1 (6 bases). The CDR3 has 14 residues. Trimming stripped 5 bases from V and 4 bases from J, with 18 bases between. Germline V lookup: CDR1 GTSNPN, CDR2 SVGIG (reference sequence).

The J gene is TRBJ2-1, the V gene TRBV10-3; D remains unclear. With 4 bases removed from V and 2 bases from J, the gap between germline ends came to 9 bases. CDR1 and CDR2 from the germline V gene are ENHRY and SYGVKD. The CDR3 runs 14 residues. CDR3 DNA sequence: TGTGCCATCAGTGGTAGTCAGGCCTACAATGAGCAGTTCTTC. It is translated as CAISGSQAYNEQFF.

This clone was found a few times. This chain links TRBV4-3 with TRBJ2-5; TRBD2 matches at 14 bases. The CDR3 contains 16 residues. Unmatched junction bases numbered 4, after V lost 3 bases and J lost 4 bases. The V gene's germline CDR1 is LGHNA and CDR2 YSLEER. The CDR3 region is CASSHRLAGGLETQYF. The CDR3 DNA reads TGCGCCAGCAGCCACCGACTAGCGGGGGGGCTAGAGACCCAGTACTTC.